This passage covers 24 T cell receptor beta chains from one sample sequenced in a study of graft-versus-host responses after intestinal transplantation. No antigen has been assigned to these receptors. The table came from immunoSEQ multiplex PCR; TCRdb's copy has only in-frame clones and leaves some out. The repertoire holds approximately 93,000 clones, with around 92% as singletons. The sequencing here drew on unstimulated CD8+ T cells sorted from spleen or lymph node cells, taken before transplant. The receptor set was obtained from a human donor who was the organ donor for an intestinal transplant.

The rearrangement links TRBV27 to TRBJ2-2, with TRBD1 matching over 7 bases. This CDR3 region has 12 residues. Germline-derived CDR1 and CDR2 are MNHEY and SMNVEV (reference sequence). V dropped 6 bases and J dropped 5; count of bases not matched to a gene: 0. CDR3: CASRQGTGELFF. Here the CDR3 DNA reads TGTGCCAGCAGACAGGGGACCGGGGAGCTGTTTTTT.

The rearrangement uses TRBV6-5 and TRBJ1-1; 7 bases line up with TRBD1. The germline V gene has CDR1 MNHEY and CDR2 SVGAGI. V shed 8 bases and J 1 base; nucleotides not matched to a gene: 4. The CDR3 covers 13 residues. CDR3 residues: CASQRGPNTEAFF. The CDR3 DNA reads TGTGCCAGCCAAAGGGGGCCGAACACTGAAGCTTTCTTT.

The chain uses TRBV29-1 and TRBJ2-1; D is perhaps TRBD2 (7 bases). The CDR3 covers 15 residues. V shed 5 bases and J shed 7 bases, with 21 bases lying between them. In germline, CDR1 is SQVTM, CDR2 ANQGSEA. The CDR3 loop reads CSVNGGAVPVNEQFF. The CDR3 DNA sequence: TGCAGCGTTAATGGGGGGGCGGTCCCGGTTAATGAGCAGTTCTTC.

This clone was observed once. The chain combines TRBV7-3 with TRBJ2-1, with 8 nucleotides matching TRBD2. The CDR3 contains 16 residues. With V trimmed by 2 bases and J by 6 bases, 9 bases remained unmatched. The V gene's germline CDR1 is SGHTA and CDR2 FQGTGA. CDR3 sequence (DNA): TGTGCCAGCAGCTTAGACCCGGGAGGGCCGATCAATGAGCAGTTCTTC. Protein sequence: CASSLDPGGPINEQFF.

The rearrangement uses TRBV18 and TRBJ2-7; 10 nucleotides agree with TRBD1. This CDR3 has 16 residues. Germline assignment: CDR1 KGHSH and CDR2 LQKENI. J gave up 4 bases and V 6 bases, and 12 bases lay outside the gene matches. The CDR3 DNA reads TGTGCCAGCTCCGGACAGGGGGACTCGATAAATTACGAGCAGTACTTC. This gives the protein CASSGQGDSINYEQYF. The variable domain in full, completed from reference TRBV18 and TRBJ2-7, reads NAGVMQNPRHLVRRRGQEARLRCSPMKGHSHVYWYRQLPEEGLKFMVYLQKENIIDESGMPKERFSAEFPKEGPSILRIQQVVRGDSAAYFCASSGQGDSINYEQYFGPGTRLTVT.

The genes are TRBV6-6 and TRBJ1-2, with D unclear. The V and J ends lost 7 bases and 2 bases respectively, with 17 bases between them. Germline CDR1 MNHNY, CDR2 SVGAGI (reference sequence). The CDR3 extends over 15 amino acids. CDR3 loop: CASIPATGNNYGYTF. Here the CDR3 DNA reads TGTGCCAGCATTCCCGCAACGGGGAACAACTATGGCTACACCTTC.

The rearrangement joins TRBV28 to TRBJ2-7, with D possibly being TRBD2 (6 bases). Trimming pared 3 bases from V and 6 bases from J, leaving 15 bases between. This CDR3 comprises 14 residues. Germline V gene data show CDR1 as MDHEN and CDR2 as SYDVKM. DNA of the CDR3: TGTGCCAGCAGTTTGCGGGGAGTTCCGTCCGAGCAGTACTTC. This gives the protein CASSLRGVPSEQYF.

This chain links TRBV2 with TRBJ2-7; D ambiguous. Trimming removed 4 bases from V and 3 bases from J, with 13 bases in between. The CDR3 runs 14 residues. CDR1 SNHLY and CDR2 FYNNEI come from the germline V gene. The CDR3 nucleotides read TGTGCCAGCAGTGTTCGCGCAGCGAACTACGAGCAGTACTTC. Translating gives CASSVRAANYEQYF. Together with reference TRBV2 and TRBJ2-7, the CDR3 gives the full variable domain: EPEVTQTPSHQVTQMGQEVILRCVPISNHLYFYWYRQILGQKVEFLVSFYNNEISEKSEIFDDQFSVERPDGSNFTLKIRSTKLEDSAMYFCASSVRAANYEQYFGPGTRLTVT.

This clone came up a few times. The V and J genes are TRBV5-4 and TRBJ1-2; 7 nucleotides agree with TRBD1. CDR3 length: 15 amino acids. Per germline, CDR1 SGHNT and CDR2 YYREEE (reference sequence). J was trimmed by 2 bases and V by 1 base; bases with no gene match: 5. The CDR3 nucleotides read TGTGCCAGCAGCTTGAGTCCGACAGGGAACTATGGCTACACCTTC. Protein product: CASSLSPTGNYGYTF.

The rearrangement links TRBV2 to TRBJ2-1, with D possibly matching TRBD1 (6 bases). Germline-derived CDR1 and CDR2 are SNHLY and FYNNEI. V was pared by 8 bases and J by 0 bases, with 17 bases between. The CDR3 has 16 residues. DNA for the CDR3: TGTGCCAGCCCGGCAGGGACATTCTCCTCCTACAATGAGCAGTTCTTC. Its translation: CASPAGTFSSYNEQFF.

The chain uses TRBV10-2 and TRBJ2-1; D is perhaps TRBD2 (5 bases). V was trimmed by 7 bases and J by 9 bases, leaving 19 bases between them. This CDR3 spans 14 amino acids. Germline-derived CDR1 and CDR2 are WSHSY and SAAADI. The CDR3 protein is CASTLAGNAGEQFF. Here the CDR3 DNA reads TGCGCCAGCACATTGGCGGGTAATGCGGGTGAGCAGTTCTTC.

The chain employs TRBV15 and TRBJ2-5; TRBD1 matches at 7 bases. The CDR3 runs 13 residues. The V gene end was trimmed by 8 bases and the J gene end by 2 bases; junction bases not matched to a gene: 5. Germline V gene lookup returns CDR1 LNHNV and CDR2 YYDKDF (reference sequence). The CDR3 region has the DNA TGTGCCACCGCGGACAGGTCTCAAGAGACCCAGTACTTC. It encodes CATADRSQETQYF.

The rearrangement links TRBV27 to TRBJ2-2; no reliable D call. Per germline, CDR1 MNHEY and CDR2 SMNVEV (reference sequence). This CDR3 spans 13 amino acids. The germline V and J ends were trimmed by 3 bases and 0 bases, with 2 bases remaining between them. The chain's CDR3 is CASSFTNTGELFF. The CDR3 DNA sequence: TGTGCCAGCAGTTTCACGAACACCGGGGAGCTGTTTTTT.

This chain joins TRBV2 and TRBJ2-1; TRBD2 matches at 7 bases. J was trimmed by 8 bases and V by 3 bases; bases with no gene match: 7. Germline CDR1 is SNHLY and CDR2 is FYNNEI. The CDR3 covers 14 residues. CDR3 region: CASSDPGSGDEQFF. For the CDR3, the DNA is TGTGCCAGCAGTGACCCGGGGAGCGGGGATGAGCAGTTCTTC.

The V and J genes are TRBV10-2 and TRBJ2-5; 8 nucleotides match TRBD2. This CDR3 is built from 14 residues. Germline CDR1 WSHSY, CDR2 SAAADI. Trimming cost V 6 bases and J 2 bases; bases outside gene matches: 5. CDR3 region: CASRPAGAQETQYF. CDR3 sequence (DNA): TGCGCCAGCAGACCAGCGGGAGCGCAAGAGACCCAGTACTTC.

This rearrangement joins TRBV4-1 to TRBJ2-1, with D possibly matching TRBD2 (5 bases). V lost 1 base to trimming and J lost 4 bases, with 14 bases between them. In germline, CDR1 is MGHRA, CDR2 YSYEKL. This CDR3 has 16 amino acids. The CDR3 loop is CASSQAAGVGYNEQFF. CDR3 sequence (DNA): TGCGCCAGCAGCCAAGCTGCCGGGGTAGGGTACAATGAGCAGTTCTTC.

V is TRBV10-1 and J is TRBJ2-3, with 8 bases aligning to TRBD1. The CDR3 contains 14 residues. V dropped 5 bases and J dropped 3; count of bases not matched to a gene: 4. Per the germline V gene, CDR1 is WNHNN and CDR2 is SYGVQD (reference sequence). This chain's CDR3 is CASSRNRGTDTQYF. The CDR3 DNA reads as TGCGCCAGCAGTCGTAACAGGGGGACAGATACGCAGTATTTT.

Written as DNA, the CDR3 is TGTGCCAGCAGCTTCGGCAGGGGTGGGTACGAGCAGTACTTC. Its translation is CASSFGRGGYEQYF. This chain connects TRBV11-2 to TRBJ2-7; maybe TRBD1 (6 bases). Germline loops: CDR1 SGHAT, CDR2 FQNNGV. The CDR3 runs 14 residues. V was pared by 3 bases and J by 4 bases, with 13 bases between.

V gene TRBV7-9 combines with J gene TRBJ2-7; D is possibly TRBD1 (6 bases). Per the germline V gene, CDR1 is SEHNR and CDR2 is FQNEAQ (reference sequence). V lost 5 bases to trimming and J lost 3 bases, with 20 bases between them. The CDR3 has 16 residues. This chain's CDR3 is CASSTTGTEVSYEQYF. The CDR3 DNA reads as TGTGCCAGCAGCACGACAGGTACTGAAGTCAGCTACGAGCAGTACTTC.

J is TRBJ2-1 and V is TRBV5-6, with D tentatively TRBD2 (5 bases). This CDR3 has 12 amino acids. Germline CDR1 is SGHDT and CDR2 is YYEEEE. V dropped 2 bases and J dropped 16 bases, with 16 bases sitting between them. The CDR3 DNA sequence: TGTGCCAGCAGCTTTTCCGGGCTGGGAGACTTCTTC. The encoded protein is CASSFSGLGDFF.

The V gene is TRBV28, the J gene TRBJ1-2; a possible D gene is TRBD1 (5 bases). CDR3 length: 15 residues. V was shortened by 7 bases and J by 2 bases, with 17 bases between the two germline ends. CDR1 is MDHEN and CDR2 is SYDVKM in the germline V gene. The CDR3 sequence is CASTNPQGGNYGYTF. In DNA, the CDR3 is TGTGCCAGCACAAACCCGCAGGGTGGGAACTATGGCTACACCTTC.

This chain uses TRBV27 with TRBJ2-5; the D gene is possibly TRBD1 (6 bases). TRBJ2-7 explains the end of the DNA better; the J call may be wrong. The CDR3 is 16 residues long. Per germline, CDR1 MNHEY and CDR2 SMNVEV (reference sequence). The CDR3 DNA sequence: TGTGCCAGCAGTTCCCCCCTAGGGGGACGGCATGTCGAGCAGTACTTC. This translates into CASSSPLGGRHVEQYF.

The V and J genes are TRBV15 and TRBJ2-5; TRBD2 agrees at 10 bases. This CDR3 has 19 amino acids. The junction had 11 bases not matched to a gene; V was cut back by 0 bases and J by 1 base. Germline V CDR1 and CDR2: LNHNV, YYDKDF (reference sequence). The CDR3 here is CATSRDAPGLADLQETQYF. The CDR3, as DNA: TGTGCCACCAGCAGAGATGCGCCCGGACTAGCGGACCTCCAAGAGACCCAGTACTTC.

The J gene is TRBJ2-2, the V gene TRBV11-1; D is unclear. CDR3 length: 13 residues. CDR1 and CDR2 from the germline V gene are SGHAT and FQDESV (reference sequence). Trimming removed 5 bases at V and 4 bases at J, with 8 bases between. The CDR3 sequence is CASSATPTGELFF. The CDR3 region has the DNA TGTGCCAGCAGCGCGACTCCCACCGGGGAGCTGTTTTTT.